This TCR beta chain comes out of a study of T cells expressing NK-cell markers. Study details: Serological testing identified seven of the eight sequenced donors as HCMV-seropositive and one as seronegative. Points from the study as a whole: Clarity on HCMV specificity was lacking for the expanded NKG2C+ T cell clones.

From the 5' RACE reads, TCRdb lists one entry per CDR3 protein and no DNA. The sample's table shows under 600,000 distinct CDR3 sequences. Germline lookup yields CDR1 DFQATT and CDR2 SNEGSKA (reference sequence). The CDR3 totals 15 residues. Concerning this clonotype itself: No antigen is known for it.

The chain combines TRBV20-1 with TRBJ2-1; the TRBD2 assignment by TCRdb is unverifiable without DNA. The sequence was collected from a woman aged 45 to 65 in good health. What was sequenced was blood T cells: a sorted CD56 or NKG2C T cell subset, CD4+ or CD8+ T cells, or bulk PBMC T cells (not recorded which). CDR3 loop: CSALGGVVSYNEQFF.